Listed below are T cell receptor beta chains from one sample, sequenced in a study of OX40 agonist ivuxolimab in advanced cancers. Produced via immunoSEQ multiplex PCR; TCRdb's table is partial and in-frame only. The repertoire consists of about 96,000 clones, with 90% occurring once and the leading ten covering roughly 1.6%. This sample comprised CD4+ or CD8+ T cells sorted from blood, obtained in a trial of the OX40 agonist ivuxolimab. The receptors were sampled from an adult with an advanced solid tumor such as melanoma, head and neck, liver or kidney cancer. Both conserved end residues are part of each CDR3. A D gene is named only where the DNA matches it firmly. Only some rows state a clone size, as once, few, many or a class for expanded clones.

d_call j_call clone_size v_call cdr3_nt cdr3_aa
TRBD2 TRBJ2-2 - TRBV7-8 TGTGCCAGCAGCTTAGGTCCAGCGGGAAATCTCGGGGAGCTGTTTTTT CASSLGPAGNLGELFF
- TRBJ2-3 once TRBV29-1 TGCAGCGGTGAGCGGGTGGGGGGAGATACGCAGTATTTT CSGERVGGDTQYF
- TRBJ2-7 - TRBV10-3 TGTGCCATCAGTGACAGCTCCTACGAGCAGTACTTC CAISDSSYEQYF
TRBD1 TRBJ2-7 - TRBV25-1 TGTGCCAGCAGCCCTTATCTTGGGACAGGGGGCTACGAGCAGTACTTC CASSPYLGTGGYEQYF
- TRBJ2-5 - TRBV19 TGTGCCAGTAGTATTTCGGGTCTTAGAGAGACCCAGTACTTC CASSISGLRETQYF
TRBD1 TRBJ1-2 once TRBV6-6 TGTGCCAGCAGTCAGTCGACAGGGCTTTATGGCTACACCTTC CASSQSTGLYGYTF
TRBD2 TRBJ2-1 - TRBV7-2 TGTGCCAGCAGCTTAGGTGGTGATGCGGGAGGGGGCTACTTCTTC CASSLGGDAGGGYFF
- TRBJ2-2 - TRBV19 TGTGCCAGTAGCCAAACTGGGGCCGGGGAGCTGTTTTTT CASSQTGAGELFF
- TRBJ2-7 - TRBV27 TGTGCCAGCAGCCTATCCGCGTTGACCAGGGTGATGCCAGTGTTCGAGCAGTACTTC CASSLSALTRVMPVFEQYF
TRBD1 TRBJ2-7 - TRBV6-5 TGTGCCAGCAGTGAGAACCGGGACAGAGGGGAGCAGTACTTC CASSENRDRGEQYF
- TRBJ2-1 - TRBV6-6 TGTGCCAGCAGTAGGAGGCCTGGGGGTGAGCAGTTCTTC CASSRRPGGEQFF
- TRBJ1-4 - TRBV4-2 TGTGCCAGCAGCCAACGGGACGGTGCAACTAATGAAAAACTGTTTTTT CASSQRDGATNEKLFF
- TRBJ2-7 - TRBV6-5 TGTGCCAGCAGTTCGGACGGAACCTACGAGCAGTACTTC CASSSDGTYEQYF
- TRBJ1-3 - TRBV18 TGTGCCAGCTCACCATTTGGGAACAGGGCCGCATCCTCTGGAAACACCATATATTTT CASSPFGNRAASSGNTIYF
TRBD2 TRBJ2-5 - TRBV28 TGTGCCAGCCGGCGGGGGGGCCAAGAGACCCAGTACTTC CASRRGGQETQYF
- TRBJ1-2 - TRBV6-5 TGTGCCAGCAACCCGGGGGGGGGCTCCTATGGCTACACCTTC CASNPGGGSYGYTF
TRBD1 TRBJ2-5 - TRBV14 TGTGCCAGCAGCCAAGCGATTGGACAGGGAGAGACCCAGTACTTC CASSQAIGQGETQYF
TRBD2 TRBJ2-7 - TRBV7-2 TGTGCCAGCAGCTTACTGGCGGGGGCCTACGAGCAGTACTTC CASSLLAGAYEQYF
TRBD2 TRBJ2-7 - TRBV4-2 TGTGCCAGCAGCCCAACTAGCGGGAGTAGCTTTGTAAACGAGCAGTACTTC CASSPTSGSSFVNEQYF
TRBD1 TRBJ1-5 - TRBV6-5 TGTGCCAGCAGTTGGGGGACAGCTAGCAATCAGCCCCAGCATTTT CASSWGTASNQPQHF
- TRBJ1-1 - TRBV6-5 TGTGCCAGCAGCCAGGGAGGGGGCACTGAAGCTTTCTTT CASSQGGGTEAFF
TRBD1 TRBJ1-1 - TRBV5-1 TGCGCCAGCAGCTTGGGACAGGGGGCAACTGAAGCTTTCTTT CASSLGQGATEAFF